Below, 11 T cell receptor beta chains from the same sample are listed, as sequenced in a study of CD8 T cells in ankylosing spondylitis. TCRdb recomputed calls from the 5' RACE reads with MiXCR, one row per CDR3 protein. The data contain 250,000 or so distinct CDR3 sequences, roughly a quarter of them singletons. The sequencing input was blood, either unsorted or a sorted T cell fraction (not recorded which). These receptors were taken from a male donor with ankylosing spondylitis or in good health (not recorded which).

This clonotype was seen ten or more times. The rearrangement links TRBV20-1 to TRBJ2-1; 8 nucleotides agree with TRBD2. In germline, CDR1 is DFQATT, CDR2 SNEGSKA (reference sequence). This CDR3 contains 14 residues. Trimming cost V 2 bases and J 2 bases; bases outside gene matches: 2. DNA of the CDR3: TGCAGTGCTAGACGCGGGGGGCCCTACAATGAGCAGTTCTTC. It codes for CSARRGGPYNEQFF.

CDR3 loop: CASSLTGFSYNEQFF. For the CDR3, the DNA is TGTGCCAGCAGTTTAACCGGATTCTCCTACAATGAGCAGTTCTTC. This chain uses TRBV27 with TRBJ2-1; the D is unclear. From germline, CDR1 is MNHEY and CDR2 SMNVEV (reference sequence). V lost 2 bases and J 0 bases, leaving 8 bases between the germline ends. CDR3 length equals 15 residues.

At least ten counts were recorded for this clonotype. The genes are TRBV20-1 and TRBJ2-3; 13 positions agree with TRBD2. Per germline, CDR1 DFQATT and CDR2 SNEGSKA (reference sequence). CDR3 length: 14 amino acids. Trimming cost V 6 bases and J 5 bases; bases outside gene matches: 5. The CDR3 DNA sequence: TGCAGTGCGAACCGACTAGCGGGAGGAGATACGCAGTATTTT. Residues: CSANRLAGGDTQYF.

This clonotype was detected many times. The V gene is TRBV20-1, the J gene TRBJ2-1; TRBD1 agrees at 7 bases. Germline CDR1 is DFQATT and CDR2 is SNEGSKA (reference sequence). The junction had 6 bases not matched to a gene; V was cut back by 5 bases and J by 2 bases. The CDR3 contains 14 residues. CDR3 amino acids: CSAPGQVTYNEQFF. Written as DNA, the CDR3 is TGCAGTGCTCCCGGACAGGTGACCTACAATGAGCAGTTCTTC.

The chain has TRBV10-3 and TRBJ2-7; 7 bases fit TRBD1. The ends lost 6 bases at V and 3 bases at J; junction bases unmatched: 2. The germline V gene has CDR1 ENHRY and CDR2 SYGVKD. The CDR3 has 12 residues. CDR3 in DNA: TGTGCCATCAGGGGGGACAGCTACGAGCAGTACTTC. The encoded protein is CAIRGDSYEQYF.

This clonotype was recorded a few times. The chain couples TRBV20-1 to TRBJ2-2; TRBD1 aligns across 10 bases. CDR1 and CDR2 from the germline V gene are DFQATT and SNEGSKA (reference sequence). This CDR3 contains 15 residues. Trimming took 6 bases from V and 5 from J; bases not matched to a gene: 9. The CDR3 DNA reads as TGCAGTGCCCCCTCCGGGACAGGGGTGACCGGGGAGCTGTTTTTT. It encodes CSAPSGTGVTGELFF.

The chain couples TRBV28 to TRBJ1-2; D uncertain. The CDR3 is made up of 14 amino acids. Trimming removed 1 base from V and 4 bases from J, with 10 bases in between. Germline V CDR1 and CDR2: MDHEN, SYDVKM. The CDR3 protein is CASSLSTGSYGYTF. The CDR3 nucleotides are TGTGCCAGCAGTTTATCGACGGGAAGCTATGGCTACACCTTC.

This clonotype was seen more than once but under ten times. In DNA form, the CDR3 reads TGCAGTGCTACCTTACCAGGGGAGGTAGTCAATCAGCCCCAGCATTTT. Residues: CSATLPGEVVNQPQHF. The chain is built from TRBV20-1 and TRBJ1-5; TRBD1 might be the D (6 bases). The germline gives CDR1 DFQATT, CDR2 SNEGSKA (reference sequence). This CDR3 is built from 16 residues. Trimming shortened V by 4 bases and J by 3 bases, and 19 bases separated the two germline ends.

The chain couples TRBV29-1 to TRBJ1-4; possible D gene TRBD1, 5 bases. Germline V gene lookup returns CDR1 SQVTM and CDR2 ANQGSEA. V was trimmed by 6 bases and J by 3 bases, leaving 20 bases between them. CDR3 length: 16 residues. CDR3 sequence reads: CSVRVDGGSANEKLFF. CDR3 DNA: TGCAGCGTGCGGGTTGATGGGGGTTCGGCTAATGAAAAACTGTTTTTT.

This clonotype was detected many times. The chain uses TRBV20-1 and TRBJ2-7; the match to TRBD2 covers 12 bases. The CDR3 loop spans 16 amino acids. Germline V gene lookup returns CDR1 DFQATT and CDR2 SNEGSKA (reference sequence). V trimming: 5 bases; J trimming: 7 bases; junction bases outside the gene matches: 15. The CDR3 is CSAPTSSGGASGEQYF. CDR3 coding DNA: TGCAGTGCTCCGACCTCTAGCGGGGGGGCCTCGGGGGAGCAGTACTTC.

The CDR3 protein is CSARAQGVLSYEQYF. The CDR3, as DNA: TGCAGTGCTAGAGCCCAGGGGGTTCTCTCCTACGAGCAGTACTTC. The chain joins TRBV20-1 to TRBJ2-7; 7 bases match TRBD1. Per the germline V gene, CDR1 is DFQATT and CDR2 is SNEGSKA (reference sequence). With 1 base clipped from V and 0 bases from J, the junction kept 6 bases outside the gene matches. This CDR3 is built from 15 residues.